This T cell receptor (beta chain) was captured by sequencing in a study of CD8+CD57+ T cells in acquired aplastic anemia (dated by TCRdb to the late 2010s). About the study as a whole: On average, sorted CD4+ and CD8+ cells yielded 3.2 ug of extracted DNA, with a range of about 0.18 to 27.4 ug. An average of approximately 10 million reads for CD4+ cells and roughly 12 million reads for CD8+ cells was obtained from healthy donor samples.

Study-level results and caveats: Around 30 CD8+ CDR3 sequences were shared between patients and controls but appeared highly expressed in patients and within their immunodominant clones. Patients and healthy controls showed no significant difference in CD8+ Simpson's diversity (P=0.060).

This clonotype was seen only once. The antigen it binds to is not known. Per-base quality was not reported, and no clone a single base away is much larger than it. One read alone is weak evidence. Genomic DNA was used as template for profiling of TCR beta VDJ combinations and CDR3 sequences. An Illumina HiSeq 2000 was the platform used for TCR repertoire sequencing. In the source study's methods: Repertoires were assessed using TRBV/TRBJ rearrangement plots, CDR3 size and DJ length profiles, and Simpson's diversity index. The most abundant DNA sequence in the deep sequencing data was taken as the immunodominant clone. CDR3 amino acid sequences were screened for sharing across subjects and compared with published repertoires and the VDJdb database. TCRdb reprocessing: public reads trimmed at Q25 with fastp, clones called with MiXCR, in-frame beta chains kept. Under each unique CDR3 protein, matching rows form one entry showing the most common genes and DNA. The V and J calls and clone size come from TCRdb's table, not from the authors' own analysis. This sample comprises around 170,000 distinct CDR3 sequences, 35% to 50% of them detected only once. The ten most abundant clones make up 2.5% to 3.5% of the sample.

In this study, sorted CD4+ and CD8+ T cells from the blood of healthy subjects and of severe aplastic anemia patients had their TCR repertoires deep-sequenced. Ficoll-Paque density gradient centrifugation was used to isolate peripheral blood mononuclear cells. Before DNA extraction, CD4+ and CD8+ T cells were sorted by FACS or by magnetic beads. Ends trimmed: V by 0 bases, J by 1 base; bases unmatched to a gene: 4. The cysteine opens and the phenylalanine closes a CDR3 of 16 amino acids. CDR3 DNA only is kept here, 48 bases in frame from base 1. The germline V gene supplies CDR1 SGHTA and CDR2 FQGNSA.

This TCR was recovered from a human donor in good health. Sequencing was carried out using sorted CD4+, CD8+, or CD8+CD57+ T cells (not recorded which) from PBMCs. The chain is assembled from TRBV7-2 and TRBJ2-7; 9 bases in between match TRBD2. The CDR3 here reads CASSLALAGHSYEQYF. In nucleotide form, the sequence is TGTGCCAGCAGCTTAGCGCTAGCGGGGCATTCCTACGAGCAGTACTTC.